Below are 24 T cell receptor beta chains sequenced from a single sample in a study of blood T cell repertoires in COVID-19 (dated by TCRdb to about 2020). Libraries were built with the immunoSEQ multiplex PCR assay. Held by TCRdb, this immuneACCESS table contains in-frame sequences only and omits some clones. Under half of the omission traces to an unresolved V gene where checked; the cause of the rest is unknown. The sample records under 95,000 clones, around 90% of which are singletons. Clones ranked in the top ten supply about 5.3% of the sample. The specimen was peripheral blood. These receptors all stem from a man between 60 and 70 years old with acute or convalescent COVID-19.

The chain recombines TRBV2 with TRBJ2-1; tentatively, D is TRBD2 (6 bases). Looked up from germline, CDR1 is SNHLY and CDR2 is FYNNEI. The CDR3 contains 18 residues. Trimming cost V 3 bases and J 2 bases, with 20 bases left between them. In DNA, the CDR3 is TGTGCCAGCAGTGAGTATGGGGTCGTCACGGGGGCCTACAATGAGCAGTTCTTC. This encodes CASSEYGVVTGAYNEQFF.

This chain uses TRBV3-1 (or the pseudogene TRBV3-2) with TRBJ2-1; 8 bases line up with TRBD2. V lost 1 base and J lost 15; bases outside the gene matches: 8. Looked up from germline, CDR1 is LGHDT and CDR2 is YNNKEL (reference sequence). CDR3 size: 13 residues. The CDR3 DNA follows: TGTGCCAGCAGCCAAGGGGCGGGGGGCAGGCGGTTCTTC. Amino acid sequence: CASSQGAGGRRFF.

The CDR3 protein is CASSLDGDRAYTDTQYF. DNA of the CDR3: TGTGCCAGCAGCTTAGATGGGGACAGAGCTTACACAGATACGCAGTATTTT. The V gene is TRBV11-2, the J gene TRBJ2-3; 7 nucleotides agree with TRBD1. The junction had 8 bases not matched to a gene; V was cut back by 0 bases and J by 2 bases. The CDR3 extends over 17 amino acids. Germline V gives CDR1 SGHAT, CDR2 FQNNGV.

The chain joins TRBV4-1 to TRBJ2-3; D gene uncertain. The CDR3 runs 14 residues. The V gene lost 1 base and the J gene lost 2 bases, with 7 bases spanning the gap. CDR1 is MGHRA, CDR2 YSYEKL, per germline. The CDR3 region is CASSQGRDTDTQYF. The CDR3 DNA follows: TGCGCCAGCAGCCAAGGGAGAGACACAGATACGCAGTATTTT.

The chain combines TRBV5-4 with TRBJ1-2; unclear D gene. V was trimmed by 6 bases and J by 5 bases, leaving 20 bases between them. This CDR3 has 15 residues. Germline V lookup: CDR1 SGHNT, CDR2 YYREEE (reference sequence). The chain's CDR3 is CASTLYGSRPYGYTF. Here the CDR3 DNA reads TGTGCCAGCACCCTGTATGGTTCGAGGCCGTATGGCTACACCTTC.

The rearrangement links TRBV6-2 or TRBV6-3 to TRBJ1-5; D ambiguous. Germline V gene data show CDR1 as MNHEY and CDR2 as SVGEGT. V was trimmed by 4 bases and J by 4 bases, leaving 8 bases between them. The CDR3 covers 13 residues. The CDR3 nucleotides are TGTGCCAGCAGTTTTTCGGGAAATCAGCCCCAGCATTTT. It is translated as CASSFSGNQPQHF.

CDR3 amino acids: CASSLDRGLTDTQYF. In nucleotides, the CDR3 is TGTGCCAGCAGCTTGGACAGGGGGCTGACAGATACGCAGTATTTT. The chain is built from TRBV5-6 and TRBJ2-3, with TRBD1 matching over 9 bases. V shed 0 bases and J 3 bases; nucleotides not matched to a gene: 2. The CDR3 runs 15 residues. Germline-derived CDR1 and CDR2 are SGHDT and YYEEEE.

The chain combines TRBV5-5 with TRBJ1-2; TRBD1 agrees at 7 bases. V was pared by 4 bases and J by 5 bases, with 5 bases of the junction left unmatched. Germline V lookup: CDR1 SGHKS, CDR2 YYEKEE (reference sequence). The CDR3 has 13 amino acids. CDR3 sequence reads: CASSQGQNYGYTF. Written as DNA, the CDR3 is TGTGCCAGCAGCCAGGGACAGAATTATGGCTACACCTTC.

V is TRBV6-5 and J is TRBJ2-2; a possible D gene is TRBD2 (5 bases). The CDR3 length is 16 residues. Germline values: CDR1 MNHEY, CDR2 SVGAGI. Deletions cut 1 base from V and 5 bases from J, with 14 bases between. Written as DNA, the CDR3 is TGTGCCAGCAGTTACTGGCTGGGATCGGGGACCGGGGAGCTGTTTTTT. Translation: CASSYWLGSGTGELFF.

The chain uses TRBV30 and TRBJ2-2; D gene uncertain. This CDR3 has 14 residues. From germline, CDR1 is GTSNPN and CDR2 SVGIG (reference sequence). Trimming took off 2 bases at V and 5 bases at J, with 12 bases between the two ends. The CDR3 coding sequence is TGTGCCTGGAGTCGCTCCAGAGGAACCGGGGAGCTGTTTTTT. Its translation: CAWSRSRGTGELFF.

In DNA form, the CDR3 reads TGTGCCAGTACCGTAACCGGGGGGCCTGCCTATGGCTACACCTTC. It translates to CASTVTGGPAYGYTF. The chain recombines TRBV19 with TRBJ1-2; D perhaps matches TRBD1 (6 bases). Germline CDR1 reads LNHDA; CDR2 reads SQIVND (reference sequence). Trimming stripped 7 bases from V and 4 bases from J, with 19 bases between. CDR3 length equals 15 residues.

This chain connects TRBV7-2 to TRBJ2-5; D remains ambiguous. The CDR3 runs 11 residues. V shed 6 bases and J shed 5 bases, with 7 bases lying between them. Germline V gene data show CDR1 as SGHTA and CDR2 as FQGNSA. The CDR3 nucleotides are TGTGCCAGCAGTCCCCGGGAGACCCAGTACTTC. This translates into CASSPRETQYF.

The gene calls are TRBV18 and TRBJ2-3; TRBD2 matches at 14 bases. The germline gives CDR1 KGHSH, CDR2 LQKENI. The junction had 4 bases not matched to a gene; V was cut back by 6 bases and J by 5 bases. The CDR3 has 15 residues. The CDR3 DNA follows: TGTGCCAGCTCCCGACTAGCGGGGGGGCAAGATACGCAGTATTTT. The encoded protein is CASSRLAGGQDTQYF.

V and J are TRBV5-8 and TRBJ1-4; 7 bases align to TRBD1. There are 17 residues in the CDR3. CDR1 is SGHTS, CDR2 YDEGEE, per germline. After removal of 0 bases from V and 3 bases from J, the junction contained 8 bases not matched to a gene. This CDR3 is CASSLAFRGTANEKLFF. The DNA of the CDR3 is TGTGCCAGCAGCTTGGCCTTCAGAGGGACAGCTAATGAAAAACTGTTTTTT. Combining the CDR3 with reference TRBV5-8 and TRBJ1-4 gives the whole variable domain EAGVTQSPTHLIKTRGQQATLRCSPISGHTSVYWYQQALGLGLQFLLWYDEGEERNRGNFPPRFSGRQFPNYSSELNVNALELEDSALYLCASSLAFRGTANEKLFFGSGTQLSVL.

J is TRBJ1-2 and V is TRBV7-2; TRBD1 matches at 7 bases. Trimming removed 5 bases from V and 0 bases from J; junction bases left unmatched: 12. From germline, CDR1 is SGHTA and CDR2 FQGNSA. The CDR3 spans 17 residues. The CDR3 spells CASSRPQGYETNYGYTF. In DNA, the CDR3 is TGTGCCAGCAGCCGCCCACAGGGGTACGAAACTAACTATGGCTACACCTTC.

The chain uses TRBV5-1 and TRBJ2-3, with D maybe TRBD1 (5 bases). CDR1 and CDR2 (germline): SGHRS, YFSETQ. This CDR3 is 16 amino acids long. V gave up 4 bases and J gave up 2 bases, with 17 bases separating them. The CDR3 DNA follows: TGCGCCAGCAGCGCGCCGGATTCAGGGCTCACAGATACGCAGTATTTT. Translated, it gives CASSAPDSGLTDTQYF.

J is TRBJ1-5 and V is TRBV18; a possible D gene is TRBD1 (5 bases). The V gene's germline CDR1 is KGHSH and CDR2 LQKENI. The V gene lost 2 bases and the J gene lost 3 bases, with 14 bases spanning the gap. This CDR3 contains 16 residues. The CDR3 region is CASSPNTGDNNQPQHF. For the CDR3, the DNA is TGTGCCAGCTCACCAAATACGGGGGATAACAATCAGCCCCAGCATTTT.

The V and J genes are TRBV4-1 and TRBJ2-7; 9 bases match TRBD1. Germline CDR1 MGHRA, CDR2 YSYEKL. V dropped 5 bases and J dropped 5; count of bases not matched to a gene: 10. The CDR3 has 15 residues. The CDR3 DNA is TGCGCCAGCAGCGTCCCCGGGACAGGGACCCACGAGCAGTACTTC. It yields the protein CASSVPGTGTHEQYF.

V is TRBV5-4 and J is TRBJ2-3; D is possibly TRBD2 (7 bases). V lost 4 bases to trimming and J lost 4 bases, with 16 bases between them. The CDR3 consists of 15 residues. CDR1 and CDR2 (germline): SGHNT, YYREEE (reference sequence). The CDR3 loop reads CASSRGGGGSDTQYF. DNA for the CDR3: TGTGCCAGCAGCCGCGGAGGGGGGGGCTCAGATACGCAGTATTTT.

The V call is TRBV24-1, the J call TRBJ1-2; TRBD1 aligns across 9 bases. The CDR3 is 14 residues long. J gave up 4 bases and V 3 bases, and 2 bases lay outside the gene matches. The germline CDR1 and CDR2 sequences are KGHDR and SFDVKD. CDR3 DNA sequence: TGTGCCACCAGTGATCCACAGGGGGCCTATGGCTACACCTTC. Translating it yields CATSDPQGAYGYTF.

This clone is a singleton in its sample. The genes are TRBV28 and TRBJ1-1; tentative D call: TRBD1 (6 bases). The germline CDR1 and CDR2 sequences are MDHEN and SYDVKM. The V end lost 5 bases, the J end lost 3 bases, and 22 bases lay between the germline ends. The CDR3 consists of 17 residues. In DNA form, the CDR3 reads TGTGCCAGCAGTCCCTTAGGTGGGCAGGGGCTATACACTGAAGCTTTCTTT. Translating gives CASSPLGGQGLYTEAFF.

As DNA, the CDR3 is TGCGCCAGCAGCCAAGATCCGGCTAGCGGGGGAGTGTACCAAGAGACCCAGTACTTC. Translating gives CASSQDPASGGVYQETQYF. The rearrangement uses TRBV4-3 and TRBJ2-5; 10 positions match TRBD2. The J segment lost 0 bases and the V segment lost 0 bases, leaving 10 bases of the junction unmatched. Germline-derived CDR1 and CDR2 are LGHNA and YSLEER. The CDR3 extends over 19 amino acids.

The chain combines TRBV6-2 or TRBV6-3 with TRBJ2-2, with TRBD2 identical over 7 bases. CDR1 is MNHEY, CDR2 SVGEGT, per germline. CDR3 length equals 17 residues. V dropped 5 bases and J dropped 4; count of bases not matched to a gene: 13. CDR3 nucleotides: TGTGCCAGCAGTAGACGGGCGGGGGAGCCAGGCACCGGGGAGCTGTTTTTT. Translation: CASSRRAGEPGTGELFF.

The CDR3 region has the DNA TGCGCCAGCAGCTTCTGGACAGGAAATTCGAACACCGGGGAGCTGTTTTTT. It is translated as CASSFWTGNSNTGELFF. The J gene is TRBJ2-2, the V gene TRBV5-1; 7 bases line up with TRBD1. J gave up 0 bases and V 2 bases, and 7 bases lay outside the gene matches. The CDR3 has 17 residues. The germline gives CDR1 SGHRS, CDR2 YFSETQ.